This T cell receptor beta chain was captured by sequencing in a study of molecular identifiers for immune sequencing clone quantification. In TCRdb, the PCR reads were re-called with MiXCR into one record per CDR3 protein. The sample yields approximately 97,000 distinct CDR3 sequences, around 30% seen once. Trimming cost V 8 bases and J 8 bases; bases outside gene matches: 13. CDR3 length equals 15 residues. Germline V CDR1 and CDR2: MNHEY, SMNVEV (reference sequence). The TCR was taken from a human donor in good health. Some libraries in this study had Jurkat cell RNA spiked in. Specimen: naive CD8+ T cells from blood, with Jurkat cell RNA spiked in. Subset in this sample: FACS-sorted CD8+CD4-CCR7+CD45RA+ naive T cells. J is TRBJ1-4 and V is TRBV27; 8 bases align to TRBD1. The CDR3 loop reads CASGTQGALREKLFF. DNA of the CDR3: TGTGCCAGCGGTACCCAGGGGGCTCTTAGGGAAAAACTGTTTTTT. Full variable domain (missing parts from reference TRBV27 and TRBJ1-4): EAQVTQNPRYLITVTGKKLTVTCSQNMNHEYMSWYRQDPGLGLRQIYYSMNVEVTDKGDVPEGYKVSRKEKRNFPLILESPSPNQTSLYFCASGTQGALREKLFFGSGTQLSVL.